Below are 7 T cell receptor beta chains sequenced from a single sample in a study of blood T cell repertoires in COVID-19. Profiled with immunoSEQ multiplex PCR; TCRdb holds only in-frame clones, not every one. The table includes under 200,000 clones, 82% detected once. The sample taken for sequencing was PBMCs or T cells enriched from blood (not recorded which). The receptors come from a man between 60 and 70 years old who had recovered from COVID-19.

As concerns this clone: At one of its ends the junction is not consistent with the germline gene, which may arise from a read error. This chain joins TRBV12-5 and TRBJ2-7; maybe TRBD2 (6 bases). The germline CDR1 and CDR2 sequences are LGHNT and FRNRAP. The CDR3 runs 13 residues. CDR3 nucleotides: TGTGCTAGTGGCAGGGAGGTCGGGGGAAGGATTGACTTC. Protein product: CASGREVGGRIDF.

The chain is built from TRBV3-1 (or the pseudogene TRBV3-2) and TRBJ2-1; 7 bases line up with TRBD2. Germline values: CDR1 LGHDT, CDR2 YNNKEL (reference sequence). The V segment lost 4 bases and the J segment 7 bases; nucleotides outside the gene matches: 10. The CDR3 sequence is 15 residues long. The CDR3 region has the DNA TGTGCCAGCAGCCGGGGACGAACCGGGGGGAATGAGCAGTTCTTC. Residues: CASSRGRTGGNEQFF.

The CDR3: CASSLGTGGSTEAFF. CDR3 coding DNA: TGTGCCAGCAGCTTGGGGACAGGGGGGAGCACTGAAGCTTTCTTT. This chain uses TRBV7-9 with TRBJ1-1; 11 bases are a match to TRBD1. The germline V gene has CDR1 SEHNR and CDR2 FQNEAQ (reference sequence). The CDR3 is made up of 15 amino acids. V shed 3 bases and J 4 bases; nucleotides not matched to a gene: 4.

This rearrangement joins TRBV27 to TRBJ2-1; D call uncertain. Germline CDR1 MNHEY, CDR2 SMNVEV (reference sequence). With 2 bases removed from V and 4 bases from J, the gap between germline ends came to 6 bases. The CDR3 has 13 amino acids. The CDR3 spells CASSLSHYNEQFF. Here the CDR3 DNA reads TGTGCCAGCAGTTTAAGCCATTACAATGAGCAGTTCTTC.

V and J are TRBV14 and TRBJ2-7, with TRBD1 matching over 10 bases. The ends lost 8 bases at V and 6 bases at J; junction bases unmatched: 16. Germline values: CDR1 SGHDN, CDR2 FVKESK. The CDR3 runs 16 residues. CDR3: CASSSTPSRTGGEQYF. The CDR3 coding sequence is TGTGCCAGCTCTTCAACCCCAAGCCGGACAGGGGGCGAGCAGTACTTC. Full variable domain (missing parts from reference TRBV14 and TRBJ2-7): EAGVTQFPSHSVIEKGQTVTLRCDPISGHDNLYWYRRVMGKEIKFLLHFVKESKQDESGMPNNRFLAERTGGTYSTLKVQPAELEDSGVYFCASSSTPSRTGGEQYFGPGTRLTVT.

The chain joins TRBV28 to TRBJ1-6; D possibly corresponds to TRBD1 (6 bases). CDR1 MDHEN and CDR2 SYDVKM come from the germline V gene. Trimming stripped 4 bases from V and 8 bases from J, with 24 bases between. The CDR3 loop spans 18 amino acids. The chain's CDR3 is CASSSFLGGLNRYSPLHF. For the CDR3, the DNA is TGTGCCAGCAGTTCTTTCCTCGGGGGGCTTAATCGGTATTCACCCCTCCACTTT.

This clone was detected once. The genes are TRBV27 and TRBJ1-2; the D is unclear. The V end was cut by 1 base, the J end by 1 base, with 4 bases between. Germline lookup yields CDR1 MNHEY and CDR2 SMNVEV (reference sequence). This CDR3 region has 13 residues. The CDR3: CASSLYSNYGYTF. CDR3 nucleotides: TGTGCCAGCAGTTTATACAGTAACTATGGCTACACCTTC.